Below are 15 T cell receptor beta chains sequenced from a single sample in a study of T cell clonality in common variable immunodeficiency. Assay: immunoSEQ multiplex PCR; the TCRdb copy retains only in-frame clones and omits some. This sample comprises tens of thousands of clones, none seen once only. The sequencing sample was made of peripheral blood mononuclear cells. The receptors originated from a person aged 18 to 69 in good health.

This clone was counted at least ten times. The CDR3 loop is CAISDDRRNNEKLFF. CDR3 DNA, as far as it was read: TGTGCCATCAGTGATGACAGACGAAATAATGAAAAA. The chain recombines TRBV10-3 with TRBJ1-4, with D perhaps matching TRBD1 (5 bases). The read ends 3 residues early relative to the CDR3; the germline J gene fills the gap. CDR1 ENHRY and CDR2 SYGVKD come from the germline V gene. CDR3 size: 15 residues. Trimming cost V 3 bases and J 4 bases, with 12 bases left between them.

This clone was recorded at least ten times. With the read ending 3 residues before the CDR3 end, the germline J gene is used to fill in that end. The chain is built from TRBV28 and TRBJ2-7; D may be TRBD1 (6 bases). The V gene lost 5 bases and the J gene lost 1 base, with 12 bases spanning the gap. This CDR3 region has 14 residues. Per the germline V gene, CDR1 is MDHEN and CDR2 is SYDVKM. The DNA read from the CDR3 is TGTGCCAGCAGTATCCGGACAGTATCCTACGAG. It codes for CASSIRTVSYE. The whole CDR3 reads CASSIRTVSYEQYF. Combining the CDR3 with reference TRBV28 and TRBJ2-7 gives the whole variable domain DVKVTQSSRYLVKRTGEKVFLECVQDMDHENMFWYRQDPGLGLRLIYFSYDVKMKEKGDIPEGYSVSREKKERFSLILESASTNQTSMYLCASSIRTVSYEQYFGPGTRLTVT.

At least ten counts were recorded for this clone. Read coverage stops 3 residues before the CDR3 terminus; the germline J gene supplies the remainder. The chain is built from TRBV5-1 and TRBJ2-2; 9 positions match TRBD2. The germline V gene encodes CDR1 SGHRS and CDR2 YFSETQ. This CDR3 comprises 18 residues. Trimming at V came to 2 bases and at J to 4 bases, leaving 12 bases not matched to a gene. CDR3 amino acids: CASSLFVGREGGTGELFF. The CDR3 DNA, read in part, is TGCGCCAGCAGCTTATTCGTCGGGCGGGAGGGAGGCACCGGGGAG.

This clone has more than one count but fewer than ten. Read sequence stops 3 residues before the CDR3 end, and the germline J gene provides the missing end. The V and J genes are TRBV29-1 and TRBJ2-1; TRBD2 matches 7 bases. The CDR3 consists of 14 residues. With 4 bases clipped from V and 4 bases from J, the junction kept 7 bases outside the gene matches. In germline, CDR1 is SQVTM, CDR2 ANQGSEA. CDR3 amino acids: CSVVREDTYNEQFF. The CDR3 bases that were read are TGCAGCGTTGTTCGGGAGGACACTTACAATGAG.

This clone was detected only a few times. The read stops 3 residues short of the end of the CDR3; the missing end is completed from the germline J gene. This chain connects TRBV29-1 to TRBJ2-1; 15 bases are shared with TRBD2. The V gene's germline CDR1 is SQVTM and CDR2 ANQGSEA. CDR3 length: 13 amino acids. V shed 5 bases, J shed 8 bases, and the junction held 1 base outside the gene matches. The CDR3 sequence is CSVRTSGRDEQFF. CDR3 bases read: TGCAGCGTTAGGACTAGCGGGAGGGATGAG.

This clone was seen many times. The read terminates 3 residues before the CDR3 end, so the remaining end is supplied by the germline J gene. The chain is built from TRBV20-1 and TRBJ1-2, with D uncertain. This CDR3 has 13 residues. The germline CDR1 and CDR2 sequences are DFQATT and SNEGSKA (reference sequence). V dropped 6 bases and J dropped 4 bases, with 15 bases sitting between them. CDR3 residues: CSAPEQPVYGYTF. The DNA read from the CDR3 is TGCAGTGCCCCGGAACAGCCAGTCTATGGC.

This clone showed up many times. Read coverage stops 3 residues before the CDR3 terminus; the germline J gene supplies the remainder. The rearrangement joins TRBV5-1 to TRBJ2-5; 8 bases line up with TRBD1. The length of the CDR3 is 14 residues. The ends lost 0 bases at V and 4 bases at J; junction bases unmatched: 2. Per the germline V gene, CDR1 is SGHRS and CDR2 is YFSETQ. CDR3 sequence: CASSLGTGSETQYF. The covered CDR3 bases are TGCGCCAGCAGCTTGGGGACAGGGTCAGAGACC.

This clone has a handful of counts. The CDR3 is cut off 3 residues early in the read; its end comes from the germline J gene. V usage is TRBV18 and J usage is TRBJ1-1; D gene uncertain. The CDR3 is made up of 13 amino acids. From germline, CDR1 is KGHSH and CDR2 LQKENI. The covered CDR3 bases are TGTGCCAGCTCACCAGGAACGCGGGAGGAG. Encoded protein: CASSPGTREE. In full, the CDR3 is CASSPGTREEAFF.

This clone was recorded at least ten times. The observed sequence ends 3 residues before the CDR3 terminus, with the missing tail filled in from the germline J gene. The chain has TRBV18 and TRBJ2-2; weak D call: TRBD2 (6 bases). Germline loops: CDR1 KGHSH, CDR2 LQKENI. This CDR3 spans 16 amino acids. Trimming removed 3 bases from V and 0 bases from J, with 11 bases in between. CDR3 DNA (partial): TGTGCCAGCTCACCCCGTCCGGGGGCGAACACCGGGGAG. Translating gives CASSPRPGANTGE. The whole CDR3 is CASSPRPGANTGELFF.

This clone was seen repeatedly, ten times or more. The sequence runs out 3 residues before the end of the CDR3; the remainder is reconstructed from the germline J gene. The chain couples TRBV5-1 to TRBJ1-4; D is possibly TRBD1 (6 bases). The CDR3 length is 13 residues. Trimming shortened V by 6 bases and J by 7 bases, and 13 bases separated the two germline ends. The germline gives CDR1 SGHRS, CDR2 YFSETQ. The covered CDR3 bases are TGCGCCAGCACCCCAGACAGGCGTGAAAAA. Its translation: CASTPDRREK. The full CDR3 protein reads CASTPDRREKLFF.

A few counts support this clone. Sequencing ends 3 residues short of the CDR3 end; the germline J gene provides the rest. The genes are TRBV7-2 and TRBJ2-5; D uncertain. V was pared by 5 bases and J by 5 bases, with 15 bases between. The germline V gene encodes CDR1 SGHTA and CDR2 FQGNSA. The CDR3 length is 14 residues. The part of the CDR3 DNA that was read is TGTGCCAGCAGCCCAACCGGCATAGGGGAGACC. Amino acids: CASSPTGIGET. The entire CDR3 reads CASSPTGIGETQYF.

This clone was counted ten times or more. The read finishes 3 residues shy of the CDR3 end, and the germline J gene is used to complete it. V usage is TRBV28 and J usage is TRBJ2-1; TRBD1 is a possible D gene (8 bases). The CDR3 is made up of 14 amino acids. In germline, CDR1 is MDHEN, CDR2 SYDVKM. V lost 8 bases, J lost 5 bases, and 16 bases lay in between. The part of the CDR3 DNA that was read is TGTGCCAGCGATACAGGGGGGGCCCACAATGAG. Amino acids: CASDTGGAHNE. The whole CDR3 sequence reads CASDTGGAHNEQFF.

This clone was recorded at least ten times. This CDR3 is CSAALRTGVEKLFF. The DNA read from the CDR3 is TGCAGTGCCGCCCTCCGGACAGGGGTGGAAAAA. This rearrangement joins TRBV20-1 to TRBJ1-4; 9 bases line up with TRBD1. The missing CDR3 end, 3 residues past where the read stops, is filled in from the germline J gene. The V and J ends lost 6 bases and 8 bases, in that order; junction bases with no gene match: 10. The CDR3 has 14 amino acids. CDR1 DFQATT and CDR2 SNEGSKA come from the germline V gene (reference sequence).

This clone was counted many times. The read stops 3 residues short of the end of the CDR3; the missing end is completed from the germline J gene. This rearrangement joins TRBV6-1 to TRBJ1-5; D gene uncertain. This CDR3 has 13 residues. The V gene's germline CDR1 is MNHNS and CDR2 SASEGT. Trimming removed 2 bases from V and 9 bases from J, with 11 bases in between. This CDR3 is CASSESSLWPQHF. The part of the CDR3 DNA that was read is TGTGCCAGCAGTGAAAGCTCCTTATGGCCC.

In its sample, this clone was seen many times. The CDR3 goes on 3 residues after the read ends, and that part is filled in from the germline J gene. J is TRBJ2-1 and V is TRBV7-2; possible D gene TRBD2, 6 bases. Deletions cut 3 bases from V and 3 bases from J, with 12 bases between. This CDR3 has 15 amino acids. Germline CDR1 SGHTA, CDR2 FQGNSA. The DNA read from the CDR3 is TGTGCCAGCAGCTTTGATAGCGGAAGCTACAATGAG. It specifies CASSFDSGSYNE. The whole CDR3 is CASSFDSGSYNEQFF.